This TCR beta chain comes out of a study of CD8+ T cells in alopecia areata. General study results and limits: Numerous clones, expanded in lesions, remained in scalp and blood during tofacitinib. Scalp clonality and expanded CD8+ clones among the top 100 showed significant decreases with tofacitinib.

Turning to this clone: The antigen remains undetermined.

The germline V and J ends were trimmed by 1 base and 8 bases, with 22 bases remaining between them. The CDR3 runs 16 residues. In germline, CDR1 is SQVTM, CDR2 ANQGSEA. Specified treatment: oral pan-JAK inhibitor, 5-10 mg twice daily. Extraction and reverse transcription of RNA yielded cDNA as the sequencing template. The assay was immunoSEQ multiplex PCR, and TCRdb's table has in-frame clones only and misses some. This sample carries around 300,000 clones, 60% of them seen once, and the ten largest clones take around 0.92%. This TCR was recovered from a human donor with alopecia areata. This specimen consisted of CD4+ T cells sorted from blood, obtained around week 53, from a patient treated with tofacitinib. The chain links TRBV29-1 to TRBJ2-3; tentatively, D is TRBD2 (5 bases). CDR3 sequence: CSVEGPASLEEGTQYF. The CDR3 DNA reads TGCAGCGTTGAAGGTCCAGCCTCGTTGGAAGAGGGTACGCAGTATTTT.